A selection of T cell receptor beta chains follows, all from one sample in a study of cytomegalovirus exposure and HLA in healthy donors. TCRdb keeps only in-frame clones here, not all; method: immunoSEQ multiplex PCR. The sample includes more than 150,000 clones, around 80% of them seen just once. The sample taken for sequencing was PBMCs. The receptor set was obtained from a girl aged 10-17 years in good health and CMV-seropositive. Both conserved end residues are part of each CDR3. The D gene is left open where the match is weak. Clone size is given for some rows only: seen once, a few or many times, or a class if the clone is expanded.

d_gene,abundance,v_gene,j_gene,CDR3aa,CDR3nt
NA,few,TRBV5-1,TRBJ2-2,CASRAALGTGELFF,TGCGCCAGCAGAGCGGCCCTGGGCACCGGGGAGCTGTTTTTT
TRBD2,few,TRBV6-1,TRBJ2-7,CASSARPLAAEGYEQYF,TGTGCCAGCAGTGCCAGGCCCCTAGCGGCCGAAGGCTACGAGCAGTACTTC
NA,NA,TRBV6-4,TRBJ2-7,CASSDRRSPPYEQYF,TGTGCCAGCAGTGACCGGCGGAGCCCTCCCTACGAGCAGTACTTC
TRBD2,NA,TRBV2,TRBJ2-3,CASSIFLAADTQYF,TGTGCCAGCAGTATATTTCTAGCGGCAGATACGCAGTATTTT
NA,NA,TRBV9,TRBJ1-5,CASSVAGGGNQPQHF,TGTGCCAGCAGCGTAGCGGGCGGGGGTAATCAGCCCCAGCATTTT
NA,NA,TRBV5-5,TRBJ2-1,CASRPELARFGPNEQFF,TGTGCCAGCAGGCCCGAACTAGCCCGGTTTGGCCCCAATGAGCAGTTCTTC
TRBD1,once,TRBV27,TRBJ1-5,CASSLGTGGNQPQHF,TGTGCCAGCAGTTTAGGGACAGGGGGCAATCAGCCCCAGCATTTT
NA,NA,TRBV5-1,TRBJ2-7,CASSLGGLDGVGEQYF,TGCGCCAGCAGCTTGGGGGGCCTTGATGGGGTTGGCGAGCAGTACTTC
TRBD1,NA,TRBV2,TRBJ1-2,CASSEEYRDSNYGYTF,TGTGCCAGCAGTGAAGAGTACCGGGACAGTAACTATGGCTACACCTTC
TRBD1,NA,TRBV6-1,TRBJ1-5,CASSERVTGGYSNQPQHF,TGTGCCAGCAGTGAGCGGGTGACAGGGGGTTATAGCAATCAGCCCCAGCATTTT
NA,NA,TRBV25-1,TRBJ1-4,CASSEYSGSNEKLFF,TGTGCCAGCAGTGAATATTCCGGTTCTAATGAAAAACTGTTTTTT
NA,NA,TRBV6-5,TRBJ2-6,CATSSTVSGANVLTF,TGTGCCACCTCCTCCACAGTATCTGGGGCCAACGTCCTGACTTTC
TRBD1,NA,TRBV6-6,TRBJ1-3,CASSSPGQGAGNTIYF,TGTGCCAGCAGTTCACCGGGACAGGGAGCTGGAAACACCATATATTTT
TRBD1,NA,TRBV7-9,TRBJ1-2,CASSQEWQGAYGYTF,TGTGCCAGCAGCCAGGAATGGCAGGGGGCCTATGGCTACACCTTC